The entry that follows covers one T cell receptor beta chain sequence. Its specificity is not known. This entry belongs to a study of cytomegalovirus exposure and HLA in healthy donors. Overall study context: Early on, a data release was issued that held 80 million or so unique TCRs from HLA-typed donors. Whole-study findings and limits: A later analysis reported that several of the most significant clusters appeared to be linked to common viral pathogens, among them Epstein-Barr virus.

These donors, healthy bone marrow donors, were studied. A multiplex PCR was run with 60 Vbeta primers and 13 Jbeta primers. Some clones are missing from TCRdb's copy, which holds only in-frame ones; the method was immunoSEQ multiplex PCR. This repertoire includes fewer than 100,000 clones. Trimming took 9 bases from V and 7 from J, leaving 18 bases between them. This CDR3 region has 14 residues. Germline values: CDR1 MNHNY, CDR2 SVGAGI (reference sequence). This sequence joins TRBV6-6 and TRBJ2-2, with a possible D match to TRBD1 (7 bases). This sequence was found in a woman aged 55-70 years in good health and CMV-seronegative. Sequencing used PBMCs. CDR3 sequence (DNA): TGTGCCAGTTATCAGGGGGGATTCAGCGGGGAGCTGTTTTTT. Translated: CASYQGGFSGELFF.